A single sample is the source of the 8 T cell receptor beta chains below, sequenced in a study of Ad26.COV2.S vaccination and SARS-CoV-2 variants. Treatment specified: roughly 18 received Ad26.COV2.S at low or high dose, single or two shots; several received placebo; per-sample allocation not given. At day 63 after the first vaccine or placebo injection, samples were drawn. Assay: immunoSEQ multiplex PCR; the TCRdb copy retains only in-frame clones and omits some. Of some 520,000 clones listed, approximately 90% were seen once; the top ten hold around 13%. The specimen was peripheral blood, collected in a trial of Ad26.COV2.S vaccine versus placebo. The receptor set was obtained from a person aged 18-65 years who received the Ad26.COV2.S COVID-19 vaccine or a placebo.

This sequence joins TRBV3-1 (or the pseudogene TRBV3-2) and TRBJ2-1, with 7 bases aligning to TRBD1. With 3 bases clipped from V and 3 bases from J, the junction kept 8 bases outside the gene matches. The CDR3 length is 16 residues. In germline, CDR1 is LGHDT, CDR2 YNNKEL (reference sequence). CDR3 residues: CASSHVTGVLYNEQFF. The CDR3 DNA reads as TGTGCCAGCAGCCATGTAACAGGGGTTCTCTACAATGAGCAGTTCTTC.

The chain links TRBV27 to TRBJ2-3; 10 bases match TRBD2. V was pared by 8 bases and J by 4 bases, with 9 bases of the junction left unmatched. This CDR3 has 15 residues. CDR1 MNHEY and CDR2 SMNVEV come from the germline V gene (reference sequence). The CDR3 DNA reads as TGTGCCAGCCTTTCCAGCGGGAGGGCCCCAGATACGCAGTATTTT. This encodes CASLSSGRAPDTQYF.

The CDR3 DNA is TGTGCCAGCAGTTACTCGGTACCGGGTTTAGAGACTGAAGCTTTCTTT. It encodes CASSYSVPGLETEAFF. This chain connects TRBV6-2 or TRBV6-3 to TRBJ1-1; unclear D gene. From germline, CDR1 is MNHEY and CDR2 SVGEGT. Trimming removed 0 bases at V and 5 bases at J, with 16 bases between. The CDR3 consists of 16 residues.

The chain combines TRBV5-1 with TRBJ2-7; D uncertain. The germline gives CDR1 SGHRS, CDR2 YFSETQ. There are 13 residues in the CDR3. V dropped 5 bases and J dropped 3 bases, with 12 bases sitting between them. CDR3 region: CASRAQAGYEQYF. CDR3 coding DNA: TGCGCCAGCAGGGCTCAAGCCGGCTACGAGCAGTACTTC.

Turning to this clone: The same CDR3 arises from other DNA sequences in this sample as well. The chain is built from TRBV29-1 and TRBJ1-1, with TRBD1 identical over 8 bases. This CDR3 region has 13 residues. The V segment lost 7 bases and the J segment 5 bases; nucleotides outside the gene matches: 9. The V gene's germline CDR1 is SQVTM and CDR2 ANQGSEA. The CDR3 region has the DNA TGCAGCGCTGGCGGACAGGGAAGGACTGAAGCTTTCTTT. Translation: CSAGGQGRTEAFF. Filled out from reference TRBV29-1 and TRBJ1-1, the complete variable domain reads SAVISQKPSRDICQRGTSLTIQCQVDSQVTMMFWYRQQPGQSLTLIATANQGSEATYESGFVIDKFPISRPNLTFSTLTVSNMSPEDSSIYLCSAGGQGRTEAFFGQGTRLTVV.

This chain uses TRBV29-1 with TRBJ1-2, with 8 bases aligning to TRBD1. The CDR3 sequence is 14 residues long. The germline V gene has CDR1 SQVTM and CDR2 ANQGSEA. V was clipped by 5 bases and J by 8 bases; unmatched bases: 13. The DNA for the CDR3 is TGCAGCGTTCCCAAGGGGACAGGCTGGGAGGGCTACACCTTC. Translated, it gives CSVPKGTGWEGYTF.

This clone appeared once. Written as DNA, the CDR3 is TGTGCCAGCAGTGTTATCTCTGGAAACACCATATATTTT. It encodes CASSVISGNTIYF. The chain recombines TRBV2 with TRBJ1-3; no clear D. V gave up 4 bases and J gave up 0 bases, with 4 bases separating them. The germline V gene has CDR1 SNHLY and CDR2 FYNNEI. There are 13 residues in the CDR3.

The chain links TRBV28 to TRBJ1-2, with D possibly being TRBD1 (6 bases). CDR1 is MDHEN and CDR2 is SYDVKM in the germline V gene. This CDR3 comprises 14 residues. V was clipped by 8 bases and J by 4 bases, with 17 bases between them. CDR3 in amino acids: CASLEQGRTYGYTF. For the CDR3, the DNA is TGTGCCAGCTTGGAGCAGGGGAGGACCTATGGCTACACCTTC.